The 27 T cell receptor beta chains reported below all come from one sample, sequenced in a study of blood T cells in healthy people across ages. It was with a sample-barcoded 5' primer and a J-beta primer mix that a second PCR of about 6 to 12 cycles was run. TCRdb re-called the 5' RACE reads through MiXCR, storing one row per CDR3 protein. The sample comprises over a million distinct CDR3 sequences, approximately 59% of which are singletons, and under 8.5% rests with the top ten. Input material: blood. All receptors derive from a man aged 18 to 30 in good health.

The sample holds a few counts of this clonotype. DNA of the CDR3: TGTGCCAGCAGTTTAGGGGGTAATGGGTACGAGCAGTACTTC. This codes for CASSLGGNGYEQYF. The chain links TRBV27 to TRBJ2-7; D assignment may be TRBD1 or TRBD2 (5 bases each). The CDR3 totals 14 residues. Germline CDR1 and CDR2: MNHEY and SMNVEV (reference sequence). V dropped 2 bases and J dropped 4 bases, with 12 bases sitting between them.

This clonotype showed up just a few times. The rearrangement links TRBV6-5 to TRBJ2-7; perhaps TRBD2 as D (6 bases). In germline, CDR1 is MNHEY, CDR2 SVGAGI. CDR3 length: 13 amino acids. Trimming left V 5 bases short and J 0 bases short, with 8 bases between. The CDR3 here is CASSGGNSYEQYF. DNA for the CDR3: TGTGCCAGCAGTGGGGGGAACTCCTACGAGCAGTACTTC.

This chain connects TRBV25-1 to TRBJ2-7; no definite D call. CDR1 MGHDK and CDR2 SYGVNS come from the germline V gene. The CDR3 runs 14 residues. V was cut by 8 bases and J by 3 bases, with 17 bases left in between. The CDR3 loop reads CASSPDGYGYEQYF. The CDR3 DNA sequence: TGTGCCAGCTCCCCCGACGGATACGGCTACGAGCAGTACTTC.

The rearrangement joins TRBV7-9 to TRBJ2-7; either TRBD1 or TRBD2 may supply D (5 bases each). The germline CDR1 and CDR2 sequences are SEHNR and FQNEAQ (reference sequence). The CDR3 runs to 16 residues. The germline V and J ends were trimmed by 2 bases and 0 bases, with 14 bases remaining between them. This CDR3 reads CASSLIVRDHSYEQYF. The CDR3 DNA sequence: TGTGCCAGCAGCTTAATAGTCCGGGACCACTCCTACGAGCAGTACTTC.

The chain links TRBV20-1 to TRBJ2-3; no reliable D call. Germline V CDR1 and CDR2: DFQATT, SNEGSKA (reference sequence). Trimming shortened V by 3 bases and J by 2 bases, and 18 bases separated the two germline ends. The CDR3 is made up of 16 amino acids. This CDR3 reads CSASTPVWAPTDTQYF. The CDR3 region has the DNA TGCAGTGCTAGTACCCCGGTATGGGCCCCCACAGATACGCAGTATTTT.

The table lists this clonotype with a count of one. V usage is TRBV20-1 and J usage is TRBJ2-5, with D possibly matching TRBD1 (6 bases). V lost 4 bases to trimming and J lost 9 bases, with 12 bases between them. The CDR3 is 11 amino acids. Germline-derived CDR1 and CDR2 are DFQATT and SNEGSKA (reference sequence). In DNA, the CDR3 is TGCAGTGCTAAACAGGGAACGGCCCAGTACTTC. Translating it yields CSAKQGTAQYF.

The chain has TRBV6-1 and TRBJ1-4; 10 nucleotides line up with TRBD1. CDR3 size: 14 residues. Germline-derived CDR1 and CDR2 are MNHNS and SASEGT. Germline trimming cut 10 bases from V and 7 bases from J; bases unmatched to any gene: 9. The CDR3 is CATVRRTGGEKLFF. CDR3 in DNA: TGTGCCACCGTAAGACGGACAGGGGGTGAAAAACTGTTTTTT.

The chain uses TRBV9 and TRBJ2-5; D ambiguous. The J call could be wrong; TRBJ2-7 is a better fit for the DNA end. Germline CDR1 SGDLS, CDR2 YYNGEE. CDR3 length equals 11 residues. For the CDR3, the DNA is TGTGCCAGCAGCGTAGGGGACGAGCAGTACTTC. As protein: CASSVGDEQYF.

The V call is TRBV9, the J call TRBJ2-1; D is uncertain. V shed 2 bases and J shed 7 bases, with 10 bases lying between them. CDR1 and CDR2 (germline): SGDLS, YYNGEE. The CDR3 loop spans 13 amino acids. In nucleotides, the CDR3 is TGTGCCAGCAGCGTGAACTCACCTAATGAGCAGTTCTTC. Translating gives CASSVNSPNEQFF.

The CDR3 DNA sequence: TGTGCCAGCAGCAAAGACATGACTGGAAACACCATATATTTT. Translation gives CASSKDMTGNTIYF. The rearrangement uses TRBV6-1 and TRBJ1-3; no firm D call. Germline loops: CDR1 MNHNS, CDR2 SASEGT. V lost 6 bases, J lost 2 bases, and 11 bases lay in between. This CDR3 spans 14 amino acids.

The chain joins TRBV7-9 to TRBJ1-2; 10 nucleotides match TRBD1. The CDR3 contains 16 residues. Germline CDR1 is SEHNR and CDR2 is FQNEAQ (reference sequence). V lost 7 bases and J lost 5; bases outside the gene matches: 13. Here the CDR3 reads CASTPGQGILGYGYTF. The CDR3, as DNA: TGTGCCAGCACGCCGGGACAGGGGATTTTAGGGTATGGCTACACCTTC.

The sample holds one count of this clonotype. The V call is TRBV7-9, the J call TRBJ2-2; weak D call: TRBD2 (5 bases). V was shortened by 5 bases and J by 7 bases, with 20 bases between the two germline ends. This CDR3 contains 16 residues. CDR1 and CDR2 (germline): SEHNR, FQNEAQ (reference sequence). CDR3 region: CASSTDSGPRDGELFF. The CDR3 nucleotides are TGTGCCAGCAGCACAGACTCAGGACCGAGGGACGGGGAGCTGTTTTTT.

The chain joins TRBV4-1 to TRBJ2-7; TRBD1 agrees at 8 bases. In germline, CDR1 is MGHRA, CDR2 YSYEKL. This CDR3 has 15 residues. The junction had 7 bases not matched to a gene; V was cut back by 5 bases and J by 1 base. Here the CDR3 reads CASSAPGTGSYEQYF. The CDR3 DNA sequence: TGCGCCAGCAGCGCACCCGGGACAGGATCCTACGAGCAGTACTTC.

The genes are TRBV20-1 and TRBJ2-7; D might be TRBD1 or TRBD2, each matching 5 bases. The germline gives CDR1 DFQATT, CDR2 SNEGSKA (reference sequence). Trimming left V 5 bases short and J 2 bases short, with 13 bases between. The CDR3 is 13 residues long. DNA of the CDR3: TGCAGTGCTGCCCTGGGACCCACCTACGAGCAGTACTTC. Translation: CSAALGPTYEQYF.

The rearrangement links TRBV5-1 to TRBJ2-7; a weak D match, TRBD2 (6 bases). The CDR3 covers 14 residues. The ends were cut back, 0 bases at V and 3 bases at J, with 10 bases in the middle. Germline V CDR1 and CDR2: SGHRS, YFSETQ. The CDR3 nucleotides read TGCGCCAGCAGCTTGGGACTAGGGCTCTACGAGCAGTACTTC. Residues: CASSLGLGLYEQYF.

The V call is TRBV29-1, the J call TRBJ2-7; D unresolved. Germline lookup yields CDR1 SQVTM and CDR2 ANQGSEA. Trimming left V 6 bases short and J 5 bases short, with 17 bases between. The CDR3 is made up of 13 amino acids. The CDR3 sequence: CSVPGPTGHEQYF. The CDR3 region has the DNA TGCAGCGTGCCGGGCCCTACGGGCCACGAGCAGTACTTC.

This chain uses TRBV20-1 with TRBJ2-3; TRBD2 might be the D (6 bases). This CDR3 spans 16 amino acids. The V end lost 6 bases, the J end lost 2 bases, and 21 bases lay between the germline ends. Germline lookup yields CDR1 DFQATT and CDR2 SNEGSKA (reference sequence). CDR3 DNA: TGCAGTGCCTCTCCCCGGGGGTCTGCGGACACAGATACGCAGTATTTT. It translates to CSASPRGSADTDTQYF.

J is TRBJ2-7 and V is TRBV11-1; no reliable D call. CDR1 is SGHAT, CDR2 FQDESV, per germline (reference sequence). The CDR3 has 13 amino acids. V was trimmed by 8 bases and J by 5 bases, leaving 16 bases between them. In DNA form, the CDR3 reads TGTGCCAGCCAAAGCCTCGCCCCTAACGAGCAGTACTTC. This translates into CASQSLAPNEQYF.

The rearrangement uses TRBV29-1 and TRBJ2-7; D unresolved. CDR3 size: 10 residues. In germline, CDR1 is SQVTM, CDR2 ANQGSEA. Trimming removed 5 bases at V and 4 bases at J, with 6 bases between. The CDR3 nucleotides are TGCAGCGTTACCCATTACGAGCAGTACTTC. Translating it yields CSVTHYEQYF.

The gene calls are TRBV7-2 and TRBJ1-1, with D unclear. The CDR3 totals 14 residues. The germline V and J ends were trimmed by 5 bases and 4 bases, with 14 bases remaining between them. Germline V gene lookup returns CDR1 SGHTA and CDR2 FQGNSA. In DNA, the CDR3 is TGTGCCAGCAGCCCACGCGGCCGCCCCACTGAAGCTTTCTTT. As protein: CASSPRGRPTEAFF.

V gene TRBV11-2 combines with J gene TRBJ1-4, with D possibly being TRBD1 (6 bases). CDR1 SGHAT and CDR2 FQNNGV come from the germline V gene. The CDR3 covers 16 residues. Trimming took off 5 bases at V and 7 bases at J, with 20 bases between the two ends. DNA for the CDR3: TGTGCCAGCAGCCCGGGTGGGGGGCGGGCTGGTGAAAAACTGTTTTTT. Translating it yields CASSPGGGRAGEKLFF. The full variable domain, in which reference TRBV11-2 and TRBJ1-4 provide the parts outside the CDR3, is EAGVAQSPRYKIIEKRQSVAFWCNPISGHATLYWYQQILGQGPKLLIQFQNNGVVDDSQLPKDRFSAERLKGVDSTLKIQPAKLEDSAVYLCASSPGGGRAGEKLFFGSGTQLSVL.

The chain joins TRBV24-1 to TRBJ2-1; TRBD2 matches 14 bases. V dropped 9 bases and J dropped 12; count of bases not matched to a gene: 6. There are 13 residues in the CDR3. Germline V gives CDR1 KGHDR, CDR2 SFDVKD. CDR3: CATEGGTSGGQFF. For the CDR3, the DNA is TGTGCCACCGAAGGCGGGACTAGCGGGGGGCAGTTCTTC.

This clonotype appeared once. The V gene is TRBV12-3 or TRBV12-4, the J gene TRBJ2-3; 9 bases map to TRBD1. CDR3 size: 13 residues. With V trimmed by 5 bases and J by 8 bases, 5 bases remained unmatched. The CDR3 region has the DNA TGTGCCAGCAGTACAGGGGGCAGGGGTACGCAGTATTTT. Amino acids: CASSTGGRGTQYF.

This rearrangement joins TRBV6-1 to TRBJ2-1, with 14 bases fitting TRBD2. The CDR3 contains 19 residues. V was pared by 1 base and J by 6 bases, with 11 bases of the junction left unmatched. Germline V gene sequence: CDR1 MNHNS, CDR2 SASEGT. CDR3 coding DNA: TGTGCCAGCAGTGAAGAGTCGATGGGACTAGCGGGAGATCTCAATGAGCAGTTCTTC. This codes for CASSEESMGLAGDLNEQFF.

This clonotype appeared a few times. V is TRBV29-1 and J is TRBJ2-1; TRBD2 agrees at 7 bases. V trimming: 3 bases; J trimming: 6 bases; junction bases outside the gene matches: 2. Germline V CDR1 and CDR2: SQVTM, ANQGSEA. CDR3 size: 12 residues. CDR3 in amino acids: CSVEASGNEQFF. CDR3 nucleotide sequence: TGCAGCGTTGAGGCTAGCGGCAATGAGCAGTTCTTC.

The rearrangement uses TRBV20-1 and TRBJ2-3; D remains unclear. The CDR3 spans 14 residues. The V gene's germline CDR1 is DFQATT and CDR2 SNEGSKA (reference sequence). V was shortened by 0 bases and J by 7 bases, with 14 bases between the two germline ends. CDR3 sequence: CSARDQDSTYTQYF. CDR3 nucleotide sequence: TGCAGTGCTAGAGATCAAGATAGCACGTATACGCAGTATTTT.

The table lists this clonotype with a few counts. The gene calls are TRBV7-8 and TRBJ2-5; D may be TRBD1 (6 bases). Trimming removed 6 bases at V and 4 bases at J, with 18 bases between. CDR3 length: 15 amino acids. Germline V CDR1 and CDR2: SGHVS, FQNEAQ. The CDR3 sequence: CASRWAGESRETQYF. In DNA form, the CDR3 reads TGTGCCAGCAGATGGGCAGGGGAGTCAAGAGAGACCCAGTACTTC.